These 13 T cell receptor beta chains were sequenced from one sample in a study of blood T cell repertoires in COVID-19 (dated by TCRdb to the early 2020s). Libraries came from the immunoSEQ multiplex PCR assay. TCRdb's version of the immuneACCESS table is confined to in-frame rearrangements and falls short of the full clone set. An unresolved V gene accounts for under half of the shortfall where checked; the remainder is of unknown origin. In all, the sample holds more than 85,000 clones, and roughly nine tenths of those were seen once. Roughly 4.9% of the sample comes from the top ten. Source material: peripheral blood. These receptors came from a human donor in a cohort sampled during active COVID-19.

This rearrangement joins TRBV5-1 to TRBJ1-5, with 7 bases matching TRBD1. The CDR3 consists of 14 residues. In germline, CDR1 is SGHRS, CDR2 YFSETQ. J lost 7 bases, V lost 2 bases, and 6 bases had no gene match. CDR3 sequence: CASSLTGDRQPQHF. The CDR3 DNA reads TGCGCCAGCAGCTTAACAGGGGATCGCCAGCCCCAGCATTTT.

This chain uses TRBV2 with TRBJ1-1, with a tentative D call TRBD1 (5 bases). V was cut by 4 bases and J by 1 base, with 13 bases left in between. The CDR3 totals 15 residues. From germline, CDR1 is SNHLY and CDR2 FYNNEI. The CDR3 loop reads CASSARRGENTEAFF. CDR3 bases: TGTGCCAGCAGTGCCAGGAGGGGCGAGAACACTGAAGCTTTCTTT.

This clone came up once. The chain links TRBV5-4 to TRBJ2-7; tentatively, D is TRBD1 (6 bases). V shed 0 bases and J shed 6 bases, with 7 bases lying between them. This CDR3 comprises 12 residues. Per the germline V gene, CDR1 is SGHNT and CDR2 is YYREEE (reference sequence). The CDR3: CASSLEGVEQYF. The CDR3, as DNA: TGTGCCAGCAGCTTGGAGGGGGTCGAGCAGTACTTC.

Here the CDR3 reads CASSQGYRDVGYTF. The CDR3 DNA follows: TGTGCCAGCAGCCAGGGATACAGGGACGTTGGCTACACCTTC. The rearrangement links TRBV3-1 (or the pseudogene TRBV3-2) to TRBJ1-2; D is possibly TRBD1 (6 bases). V lost 3 bases and J 7 bases, leaving 15 bases between the germline ends. CDR3 length: 14 amino acids. Germline values: CDR1 LGHDT, CDR2 YNNKEL (reference sequence).

The rearrangement links TRBV21-1 to TRBJ2-5; TRBD2 was called by the table and not checked on the DNA. TRBV21-1 is recorded as a pseudogene. CDR3 length equals 11 residues. The DNA for the CDR3 is TGTGCCAGGGGGCGGGGAGAGACCCAGTACTTC. It is translated as CARGRGETQYF.

The chain couples TRBV7-2 to TRBJ2-1; TRBD2 matches at 12 bases. Germline CDR1 reads SGHTA; CDR2 reads FQGNSA. CDR3 size: 15 residues. V dropped 0 bases and J dropped 9; count of bases not matched to a gene: 3. CDR3 in amino acids: CASSLAVLAGGEQFF. The DNA for the CDR3 is TGTGCCAGCAGCTTAGCGGTACTAGCGGGAGGTGAGCAGTTCTTC.

The chain couples TRBV3-1 (or the pseudogene TRBV3-2) to TRBJ1-3; D gene uncertain. The CDR3 length is 15 residues. Germline V gene lookup returns CDR1 LGHDT and CDR2 YNNKEL (reference sequence). Trimming stripped 4 bases from V and 0 bases from J, with 10 bases between. CDR3: CASSPDGNSGNTIYF. CDR3 nucleotide sequence: TGTGCCAGCAGCCCAGACGGTAACTCTGGAAACACCATATATTTT.

The gene calls are TRBV15 and TRBJ1-2; D might be TRBD1 (6 bases). Trimming stripped 6 bases from V and 2 bases from J, with 16 bases between. This CDR3 is built from 15 residues. CDR1 is LNHNV, CDR2 YYDKDF, per germline (reference sequence). CDR3 sequence reads: CATRQGRERNYGYTF. In DNA form, the CDR3 reads TGTGCCACCAGACAGGGCCGAGAAAGAAACTATGGCTACACCTTC. Looking up the rest from reference TRBV15 and TRBJ1-2 gives the full variable domain: DAMVIQNPRYQVTQFGKPVTLSCSQTLNHNVMYWYQQKSSQAPKLLFHYYDKDFNNEADTPDNFQSRRPNTSFCFLDIRSPGLGDTAMYLCATRQGRERNYGYTFGSGTRLTVV.

V is TRBV4-1 and J is TRBJ1-5, with D possibly matching TRBD1 (5 bases). The V end was cut by 0 bases, the J end by 1 base, with 10 bases between. Germline V gene sequence: CDR1 MGHRA, CDR2 YSYEKL. The CDR3 runs to 16 residues. CDR3 in DNA: TGCGCCAGCAGCCAAGAGGGGGGACGGAGCAATCAGCCCCAGCATTTT. Protein sequence: CASSQEGGRSNQPQHF.

V and J are TRBV15 and TRBJ2-3; no clear D. The CDR3 consists of 14 residues. Germline V gene data show CDR1 as LNHNV and CDR2 as YYDKDF (reference sequence). Trimming pared 0 bases from V and 4 bases from J, leaving 8 bases between. The CDR3 region has the DNA TGTGCCACCAGCAGAGATCTCGGGTCAGATACGCAGTATTTT. Its translation: CATSRDLGSDTQYF.

This sequence joins TRBV10-3 and TRBJ2-5, with 8 bases aligning to TRBD1. CDR3 length: 14 residues. The germline CDR1 and CDR2 sequences are ENHRY and SYGVKD. The V gene end was trimmed by 9 bases and the J gene end by 4 bases; junction bases not matched to a gene: 10. The CDR3 loop reads CAIRTGKGSETQYF. The CDR3 DNA reads as TGTGCCATTCGGACAGGGAAAGGATCAGAGACCCAGTACTTC.

The rearrangement links TRBV5-1 to TRBJ2-4; tentative D call: TRBD1 (6 bases). Germline CDR1 reads SGHRS; CDR2 reads YFSETQ. V lost 4 bases to trimming and J lost 9 bases, with 14 bases between them. The CDR3 is made up of 13 amino acids. The CDR3 loop is CASSPDSAGIQYF. CDR3 DNA: TGCGCCAGCAGCCCGGACAGTGCGGGCATTCAGTACTTC.

The genes are TRBV7-9 and TRBJ1-3; TRBD1 is a possible D gene (5 bases). The CDR3 is made up of 15 amino acids. The germline V and J ends were trimmed by 2 bases and 0 bases, with 8 bases remaining between them. Germline lookup yields CDR1 SEHNR and CDR2 FQNEAQ (reference sequence). CDR3 nucleotide sequence: TGTGCCAGCAGCTTAACAGGCGGCTCTGGAAACACCATATATTTT. Its protein product is CASSLTGGSGNTIYF.